This record covers a single TCR beta chain. The target antigen is unknown. These data come from a study of T cell responses to AZD1222 COVID-19 vaccine. Overall study context: Second-dose schedules of about 4 or about 12 weeks were combined. Study findings and constraints: Repertoire sampling occurred only after the peak T cell response. Mostly white British, mostly female donors; authors suggested clonal diversity may be underestimated. Vaccine-related CD4 TCRs covered spike, predominating at 160-218 and 743-854.

Assay: immunoSEQ multiplex PCR; the TCRdb copy retains only in-frame clones and omits some. The sample has some 160,000 clones, 85% to 95% seen once. In germline, CDR1 is GTSNPN, CDR2 SVGIG (reference sequence). This CDR3 has 15 residues. V was clipped by 2 bases and J by 8 bases; unmatched bases: 7. This chain links TRBV30 with TRBJ1-6; 9 positions agree with TRBD1. The sequenced sample was peripheral blood, obtained on day 0 of AZD1222 vaccination. The clonotype comes from an adult in good health. The CDR3 is CAWSTSGTGYSPLHF. The CDR3 bases are TGTGCCTGGAGTACTTCCGGGACAGGGTATTCACCCCTCCACTTT.